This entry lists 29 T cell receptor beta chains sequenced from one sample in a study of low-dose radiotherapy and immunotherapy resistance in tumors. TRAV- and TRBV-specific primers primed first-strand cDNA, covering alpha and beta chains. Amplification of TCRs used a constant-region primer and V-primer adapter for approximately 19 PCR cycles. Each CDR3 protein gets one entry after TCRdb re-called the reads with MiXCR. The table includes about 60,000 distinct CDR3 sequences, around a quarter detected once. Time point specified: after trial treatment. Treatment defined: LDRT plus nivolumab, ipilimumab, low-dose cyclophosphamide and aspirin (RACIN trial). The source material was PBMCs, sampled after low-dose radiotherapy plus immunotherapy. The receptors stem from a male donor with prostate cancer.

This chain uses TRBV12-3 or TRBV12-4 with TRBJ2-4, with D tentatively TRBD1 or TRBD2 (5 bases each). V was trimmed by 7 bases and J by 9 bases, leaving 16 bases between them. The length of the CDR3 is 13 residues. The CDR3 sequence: CASTGQAFGIQYF. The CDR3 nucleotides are TGTGCCAGCACGGGGCAGGCCTTTGGCATTCAGTACTTC.

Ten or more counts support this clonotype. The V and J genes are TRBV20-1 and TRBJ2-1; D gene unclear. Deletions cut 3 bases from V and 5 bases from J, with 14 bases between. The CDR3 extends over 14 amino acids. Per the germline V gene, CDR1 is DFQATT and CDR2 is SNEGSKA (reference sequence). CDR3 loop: CSARLSTYDNEQFF. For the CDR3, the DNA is TGCAGTGCTAGGTTATCTACCTACGACAATGAGCAGTTCTTC.

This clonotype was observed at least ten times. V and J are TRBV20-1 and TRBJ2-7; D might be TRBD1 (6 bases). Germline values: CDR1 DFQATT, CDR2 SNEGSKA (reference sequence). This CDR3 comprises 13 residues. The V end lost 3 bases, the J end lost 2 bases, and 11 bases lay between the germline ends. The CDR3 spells CSASKGGTYEQYF. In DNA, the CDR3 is TGCAGTGCTAGCAAAGGGGGAACCTACGAGCAGTACTTC.

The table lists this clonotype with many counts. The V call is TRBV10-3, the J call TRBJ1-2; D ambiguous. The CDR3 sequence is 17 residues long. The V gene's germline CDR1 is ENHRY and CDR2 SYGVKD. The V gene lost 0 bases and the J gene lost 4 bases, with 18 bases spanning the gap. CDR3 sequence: CAISESILGKGSYGYTF. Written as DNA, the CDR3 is TGTGCCATCAGTGAGTCGATACTGGGGAAGGGATCCTATGGCTACACCTTC.

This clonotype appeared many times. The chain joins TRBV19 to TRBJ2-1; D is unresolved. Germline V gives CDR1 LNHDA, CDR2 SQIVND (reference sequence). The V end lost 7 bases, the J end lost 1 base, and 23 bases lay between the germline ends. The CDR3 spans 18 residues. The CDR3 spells CASNPVRANGPSYNEQFF. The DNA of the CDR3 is TGTGCCAGTAACCCAGTACGGGCCAATGGCCCATCCTACAATGAGCAGTTCTTC.

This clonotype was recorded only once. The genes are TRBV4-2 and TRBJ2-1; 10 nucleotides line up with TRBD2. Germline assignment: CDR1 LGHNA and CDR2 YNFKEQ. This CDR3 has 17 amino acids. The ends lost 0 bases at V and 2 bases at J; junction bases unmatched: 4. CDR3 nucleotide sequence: TGTGCCAGCAGCCAAGAGACTAGCGGGCCGACCTACAATGAGCAGTTCTTC. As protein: CASSQETSGPTYNEQFF.

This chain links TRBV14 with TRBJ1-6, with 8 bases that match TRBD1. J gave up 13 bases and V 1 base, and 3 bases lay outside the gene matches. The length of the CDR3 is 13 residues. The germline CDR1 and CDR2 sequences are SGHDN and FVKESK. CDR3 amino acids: CASSQGTGWPLHF. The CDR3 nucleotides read TGTGCCAGCAGCCAAGGGACAGGGTGGCCCCTCCACTTT.

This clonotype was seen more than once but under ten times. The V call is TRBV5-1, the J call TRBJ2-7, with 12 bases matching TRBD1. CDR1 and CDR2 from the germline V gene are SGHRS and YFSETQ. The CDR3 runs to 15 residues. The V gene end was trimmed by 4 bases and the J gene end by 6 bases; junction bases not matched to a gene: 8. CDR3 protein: CASSPRTGQGAEQYF. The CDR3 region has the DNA TGCGCCAGCAGCCCCCGCACGGGACAGGGGGCCGAGCAGTACTTC.

CDR3 in DNA: TGTGCCAGCAGTTTCGAGAGGAACACTGAAGCTTTCTTT. It encodes CASSFERNTEAFF. This chain uses TRBV28 with TRBJ1-1; D remains ambiguous. The CDR3 spans 13 residues. The V gene lost 3 bases and the J gene lost 1 base, with 6 bases spanning the gap. CDR1 and CDR2 from the germline V gene are MDHEN and SYDVKM. The whole variable domain, remainder taken from reference TRBV28 and TRBJ1-1, is DVKVTQSSRYLVKRTGEKVFLECVQDMDHENMFWYRQDPGLGLRLIYFSYDVKMKEKGDIPEGYSVSREKKERFSLILESASTNQTSMYLCASSFERNTEAFFGQGTRLTVV.

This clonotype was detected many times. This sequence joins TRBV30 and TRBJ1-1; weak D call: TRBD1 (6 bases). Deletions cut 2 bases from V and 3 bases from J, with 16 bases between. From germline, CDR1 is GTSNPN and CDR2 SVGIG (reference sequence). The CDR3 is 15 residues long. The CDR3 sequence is CAWSFNLGGDTEAFF. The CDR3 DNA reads TGTGCCTGGAGTTTCAATTTAGGGGGGGACACTGAAGCTTTCTTT.

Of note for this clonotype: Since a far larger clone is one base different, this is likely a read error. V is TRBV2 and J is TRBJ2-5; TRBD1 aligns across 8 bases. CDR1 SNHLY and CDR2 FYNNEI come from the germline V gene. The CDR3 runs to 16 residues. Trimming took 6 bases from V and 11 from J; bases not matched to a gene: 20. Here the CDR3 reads CASSPNDRGVFNEQYF. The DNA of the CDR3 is TGTGCCAGCAGCCCCAACGACAGGGGTGTTTTTAATGAGCAGTACTTC.

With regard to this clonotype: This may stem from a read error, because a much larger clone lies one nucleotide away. This CDR3 is CSARGEGNRQTSPLHF. As DNA, the CDR3 is TGCAGTGCTAGGGGGGAGGGGAACAGGCAGACTTCACCCCTCCACTTT. The chain recombines TRBV20-1 with TRBJ1-6, with D tentatively TRBD1 (5 bases). The CDR3 length is 16 residues. Germline CDR1 is DFQATT and CDR2 is SNEGSKA (reference sequence). V was pared by 3 bases and J by 9 bases, with 21 bases between.

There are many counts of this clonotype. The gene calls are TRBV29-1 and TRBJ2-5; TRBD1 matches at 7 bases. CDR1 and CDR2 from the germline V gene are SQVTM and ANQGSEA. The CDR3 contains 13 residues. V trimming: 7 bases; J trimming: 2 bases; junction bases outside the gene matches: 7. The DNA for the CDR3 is TGCAGCGCCCGACAGGGAACGCAAGAGACCCAGTACTTC. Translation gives CSARQGTQETQYF.

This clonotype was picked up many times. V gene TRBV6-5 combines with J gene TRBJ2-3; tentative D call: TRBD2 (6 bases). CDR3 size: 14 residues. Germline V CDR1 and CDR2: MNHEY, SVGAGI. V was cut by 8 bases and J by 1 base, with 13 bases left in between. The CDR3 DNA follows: TGTGCCAGCCGGGACTGGGAAGGCACAGATACGCAGTATTTT. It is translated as CASRDWEGTDTQYF.

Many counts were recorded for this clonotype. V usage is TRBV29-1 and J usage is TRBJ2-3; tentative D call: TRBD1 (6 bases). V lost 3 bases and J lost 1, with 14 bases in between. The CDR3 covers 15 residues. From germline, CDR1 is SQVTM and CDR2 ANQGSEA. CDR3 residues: CSVEGQGRRTDTQYF. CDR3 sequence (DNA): TGCAGCGTTGAGGGGCAGGGGAGACGCACAGATACGCAGTATTTT.

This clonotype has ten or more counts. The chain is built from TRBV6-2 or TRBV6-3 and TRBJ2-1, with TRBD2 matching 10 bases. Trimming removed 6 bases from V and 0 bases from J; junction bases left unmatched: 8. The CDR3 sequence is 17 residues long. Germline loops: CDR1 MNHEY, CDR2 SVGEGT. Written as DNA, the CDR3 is TGTGCCAGCAGCCCAACTAGCGGGGACCGCTCCTACAATGAGCAGTTCTTC. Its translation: CASSPTSGDRSYNEQFF.

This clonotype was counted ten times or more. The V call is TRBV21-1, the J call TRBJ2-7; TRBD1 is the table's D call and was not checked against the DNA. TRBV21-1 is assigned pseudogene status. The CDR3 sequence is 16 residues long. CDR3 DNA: TGTGCCAGCAGCCCCCAGACAGGGGGCGCCGTCTACGAGCAGTACTTC. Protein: CASSPQTGGAVYEQYF.

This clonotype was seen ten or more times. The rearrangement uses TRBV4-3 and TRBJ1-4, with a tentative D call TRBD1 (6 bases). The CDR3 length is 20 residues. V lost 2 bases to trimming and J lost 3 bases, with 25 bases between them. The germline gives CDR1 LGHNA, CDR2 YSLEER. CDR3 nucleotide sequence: TGCGCCAGCAGCCAATTCAGGGCGGCACTAGCGGGGGGCCCTAATGAAAAACTGTTTTTT. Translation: CASSQFRAALAGGPNEKLFF.

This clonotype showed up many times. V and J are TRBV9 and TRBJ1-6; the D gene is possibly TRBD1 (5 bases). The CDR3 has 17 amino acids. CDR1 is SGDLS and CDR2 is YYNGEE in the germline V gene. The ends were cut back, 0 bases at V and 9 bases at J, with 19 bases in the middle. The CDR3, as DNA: TGTGCCAGCAGCGTAGGCCCCAACAGGTCCTTTCGTTCACCCCTCCACTTT. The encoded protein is CASSVGPNRSFRSPLHF. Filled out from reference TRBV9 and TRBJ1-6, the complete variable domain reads DSGVTQTPKHLITATGQRVTLRCSPRSGDLSVYWYQQSLDQGLQFLIQYYNGEERAKGNILERFSAQQFPDLHSELNLSSLELGDSALYFCASSVGPNRSFRSPLHFGNGTRLTVT.

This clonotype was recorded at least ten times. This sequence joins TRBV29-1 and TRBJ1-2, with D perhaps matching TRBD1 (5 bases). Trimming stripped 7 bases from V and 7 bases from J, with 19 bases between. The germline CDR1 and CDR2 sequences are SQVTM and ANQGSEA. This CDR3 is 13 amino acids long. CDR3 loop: CSAPGPGESGYTF. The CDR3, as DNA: TGCAGCGCCCCGGGACCCGGGGAGAGTGGCTACACCTTC. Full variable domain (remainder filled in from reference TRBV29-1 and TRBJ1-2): SAVISQKPSRDICQRGTSLTIQCQVDSQVTMMFWYRQQPGQSLTLIATANQGSEATYESGFVIDKFPISRPNLTFSTLTVSNMSPEDSSIYLCSAPGPGESGYTFGSGTRLTVV.

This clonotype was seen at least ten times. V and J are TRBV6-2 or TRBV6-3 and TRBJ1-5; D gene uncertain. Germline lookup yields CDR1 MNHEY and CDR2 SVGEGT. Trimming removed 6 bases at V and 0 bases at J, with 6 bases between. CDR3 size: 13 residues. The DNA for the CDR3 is TGTGCCAGCAGAAGCGGTAGCAATCAGCCCCAGCATTTT. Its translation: CASRSGSNQPQHF.

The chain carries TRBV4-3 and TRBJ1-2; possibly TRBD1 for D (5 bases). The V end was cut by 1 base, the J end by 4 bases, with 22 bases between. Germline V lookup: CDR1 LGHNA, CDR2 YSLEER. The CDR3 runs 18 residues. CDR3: CASSQAGGTPALRYGYTF. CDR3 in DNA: TGCGCCAGCAGCCAAGCGGGGGGGACCCCTGCCCTACGCTATGGCTACACCTTC.

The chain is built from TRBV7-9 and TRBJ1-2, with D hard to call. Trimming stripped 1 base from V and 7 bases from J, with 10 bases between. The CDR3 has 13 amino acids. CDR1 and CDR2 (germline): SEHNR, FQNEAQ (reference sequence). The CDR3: CASSLGSAGGYTF. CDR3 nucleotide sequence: TGTGCCAGCAGCTTAGGGTCAGCTGGTGGCTACACCTTC. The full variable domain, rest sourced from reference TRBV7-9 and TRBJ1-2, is DTGVSQNPRHKITKRGQNVTFRCDPISEHNRLYWYRQTLGQGPEFLTYFQNEAQLEKSRLLSDRFSAERPKGSFSTLEIQRTEQGDSAMYLCASSLGSAGGYTFGSGTRLTVV.

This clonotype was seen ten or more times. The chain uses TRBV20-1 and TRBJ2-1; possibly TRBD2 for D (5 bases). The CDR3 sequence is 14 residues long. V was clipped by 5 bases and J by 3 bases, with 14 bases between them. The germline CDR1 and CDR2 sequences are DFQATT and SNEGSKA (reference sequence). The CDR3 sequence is CSAVPGLHYNEQFF. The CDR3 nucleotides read TGCAGTGCTGTTCCAGGACTCCACTACAATGAGCAGTTCTTC.

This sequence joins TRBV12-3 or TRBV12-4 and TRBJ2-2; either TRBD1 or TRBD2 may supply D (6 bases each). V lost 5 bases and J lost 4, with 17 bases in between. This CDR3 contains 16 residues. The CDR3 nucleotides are TGTGCCAGCAGTCCCCTCCCGTCGGGGGCCACCGGGGAGCTGTTTTTT. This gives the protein CASSPLPSGATGELFF.

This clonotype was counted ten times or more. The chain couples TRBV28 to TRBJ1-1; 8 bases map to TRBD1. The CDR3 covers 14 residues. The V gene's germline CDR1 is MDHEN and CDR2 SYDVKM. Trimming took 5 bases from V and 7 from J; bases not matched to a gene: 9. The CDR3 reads CASSGGQGYSEAFF. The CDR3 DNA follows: TGTGCCAGCAGTGGCGGACAGGGATACAGTGAAGCTTTCTTT.

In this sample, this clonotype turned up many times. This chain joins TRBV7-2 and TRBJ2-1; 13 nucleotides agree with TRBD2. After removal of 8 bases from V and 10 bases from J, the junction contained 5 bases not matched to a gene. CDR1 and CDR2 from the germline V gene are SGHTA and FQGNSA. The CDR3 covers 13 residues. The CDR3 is CASRTSGSGEQFF. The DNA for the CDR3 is TGTGCCAGCCGGACTAGCGGGAGTGGCGAGCAGTTCTTC.

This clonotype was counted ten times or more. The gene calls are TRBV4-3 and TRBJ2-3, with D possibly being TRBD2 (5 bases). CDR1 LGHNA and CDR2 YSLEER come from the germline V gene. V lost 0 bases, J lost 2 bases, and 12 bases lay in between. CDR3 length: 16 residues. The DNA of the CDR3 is TGCGCCAGCAGCCAAGATCCGAGCGGCTACACAGATACGCAGTATTTT. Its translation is CASSQDPSGYTDTQYF.

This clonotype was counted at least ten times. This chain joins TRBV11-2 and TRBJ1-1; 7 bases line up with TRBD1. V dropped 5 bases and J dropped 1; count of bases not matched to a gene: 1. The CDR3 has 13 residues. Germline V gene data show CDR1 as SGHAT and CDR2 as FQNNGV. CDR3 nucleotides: TGTGCCAGCAGCGGGGACAGGAACACTGAAGCTTTCTTT. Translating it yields CASSGDRNTEAFF.